The 15 T cell receptor beta chains below were found in one sample sequenced in a study of human T cells and chemical hapten exposure (dated by TCRdb to the early 2020s). Library construction relied on RACE. The sample was run on a NextSeq 500. The raw public reads went through TCRdb reprocessing: fastp at Q25, MiXCR clone calling, in-frame beta chains kept. Each entry merges the rows of one CDR3 protein and shows their most common DNA and genes. Present in this sample are around 100,000 distinct CDR3 sequences, 11% of which were seen just once. The ten most abundant clones make up 2.5% to 3.5% of the sample. The time point label, read with the paper, signifies: patch test 2, 6 weeks after DPC sensitization. The treatment or condition label, read with the paper, signifies: therapeutic diphenylcyclopropenone sensitization with weekly scalp DPC. The sample here was whole blood, taken in connection with sensitization to the hapten diphenylcyclopropenone (DPC). These receptor sequences come from a woman between 35 and 50 years old with alopecia areata. Some clones in this sample may be carry-over from other donors' samples.

This clonotype has just a few counts. This chain joins TRBV28 and TRBJ2-4; D perhaps matches TRBD1 (6 bases). CDR1 and CDR2 from the germline V gene are MDHEN and SYDVKM. Deletions cut 4 bases from V and 4 bases from J, with 17 bases between. This CDR3 is 16 amino acids long. CDR3 sequence: CASSSPVQGPKNIQYF. The CDR3 DNA follows: TGTGCCAGCAGTTCCCCGGTCCAGGGGCCAAAAAACATTCAGTACTTC.

V is TRBV12-3 or TRBV12-4 and J is TRBJ2-7; possibly TRBD2 for D (6 bases). The CDR3 is 14 residues long. Trimming pared 3 bases from V and 0 bases from J, leaving 9 bases between. The DNA of the CDR3 is TGTGCCAGCAGTTTTCGGGGACTCTCCTACGAGCAGTACTTC. Translation gives CASSFRGLSYEQYF.

At least ten counts were recorded for this clonotype. This chain connects TRBV7-2 to TRBJ2-7; TRBD1 might be the D (6 bases). V was clipped by 5 bases and J by 3 bases, with 11 bases between them. Germline V lookup: CDR1 SGHTA, CDR2 FQGNSA. CDR3 length: 13 amino acids. CDR3 sequence: CASSGYRDYEQYF. The CDR3 nucleotides are TGTGCCAGCAGCGGTTACAGGGACTACGAGCAGTACTTC.

This clonotype was recorded a few times. CDR3 DNA: TGTGCCAGCAGCTTATCGCAGTACCGTGAAGCTTTCTTT. Protein product: CASSLSQYREAFF. The chain employs TRBV7-9 and TRBJ1-1; D gene unclear. Trimming stripped 2 bases from V and 7 bases from J, with 11 bases between. Germline CDR1 is SEHNR and CDR2 is FQNEAQ (reference sequence). The CDR3 is 13 residues long.

This clonotype has just a few counts. V usage is TRBV2 and J usage is TRBJ1-1, with 7 bases identical to TRBD1. Germline V gene data show CDR1 as SNHLY and CDR2 as FYNNEI. The CDR3 has 15 amino acids. V lost 8 bases to trimming and J lost 4 bases; unmatched junction nucleotides: 13. CDR3 sequence: CASGQDSPGGTEAFF. In DNA, the CDR3 is TGTGCCAGCGGACAGGACTCGCCCGGGGGCACTGAAGCTTTCTTT.

The sample holds a few counts of this clonotype. The V and J genes are TRBV7-9 and TRBJ2-2; 9 bases are a match to TRBD2. CDR3 size: 14 residues. The V and J ends lost 6 bases and 4 bases, in that order; junction bases with no gene match: 3. Germline V gene lookup returns CDR1 SEHNR and CDR2 FQNEAQ (reference sequence). This CDR3 reads CASRVAGVTGELFF. CDR3 nucleotide sequence: TGTGCCAGCAGGGTAGCGGGAGTCACCGGGGAGCTGTTTTTT.

This clonotype occurred many times. J is TRBJ2-1 and V is TRBV19; D may be TRBD2 (6 bases). In germline, CDR1 is LNHDA, CDR2 SQIVND (reference sequence). V lost 6 bases to trimming and J lost 6 bases, with 6 bases between them. This CDR3 contains 11 residues. The CDR3 nucleotides are TGTGCCAGTAGCGGGAGCAATGAGCAGTTCTTC. Its protein is CASSGSNEQFF.

V and J are TRBV28 and TRBJ1-5; D is possibly TRBD1 (6 bases). Germline loops: CDR1 MDHEN, CDR2 SYDVKM. The CDR3 covers 16 residues. V was clipped by 1 base and J by 0 bases, with 10 bases between them. The CDR3 protein is CASSLYGGNSNQPQHF. In DNA, the CDR3 is TGTGCCAGCAGTTTATATGGGGGCAATAGCAATCAGCCCCAGCATTTT.

This clonotype came up many times. The gene calls are TRBV20-1 and TRBJ2-3; D remains unclear. This CDR3 region has 18 residues. Trimming left V 1 base short and J 4 bases short, with 24 bases between. Germline V lookup: CDR1 DFQATT, CDR2 SNEGSKA (reference sequence). The CDR3 sequence is CSARALGGRRLAADTQYF. As DNA, the CDR3 is TGCAGTGCTAGAGCCCTGGGTGGTAGGAGATTGGCCGCAGATACGCAGTATTTT.

V and J are TRBV12-3 or TRBV12-4 and TRBJ1-1; TRBD1 agrees at 7 bases. Trimming cost V 5 bases and J 1 base; bases outside gene matches: 1. The CDR3 consists of 13 residues. The CDR3 here is CASSTGANTEAFF. The CDR3 DNA reads TGTGCCAGCAGTACAGGGGCGAACACTGAAGCTTTCTTT.

In its sample, this clonotype was seen a few times. This chain links TRBV6-1 with TRBJ2-3; unclear D gene. CDR1 and CDR2 (germline): MNHNS, SASEGT. V was pared by 0 bases and J by 0 bases, with 10 bases between. The CDR3 is made up of 16 amino acids. The CDR3 coding sequence is TGTGCCAGCAGTGAAGCGGCGATCCCTAGCACAGATACGCAGTATTTT. Its protein is CASSEAAIPSTDTQYF.

The gene calls are TRBV20-1 and TRBJ1-1, with 7 bases lining up with TRBD1. Germline V gene data show CDR1 as DFQATT and CDR2 as SNEGSKA (reference sequence). V was clipped by 2 bases and J by 4 bases; unmatched bases: 4. The CDR3 sequence is 13 residues long. CDR3 protein: CSARPGGVTEAFF. CDR3 coding DNA: TGCAGTGCTAGACCAGGGGGTGTCACTGAAGCTTTCTTT.

Comments on this clonotype: This may arise from a read error, as a much more abundant clone is one base away. J is TRBJ1-1 and V is TRBV2; 7 positions match TRBD1. Looked up from germline, CDR1 is SNHLY and CDR2 is FYNNEI. CDR3 length: 13 amino acids. CDR3 amino acids: CACSGQEWTEAFF. The CDR3 region has the DNA TGTGCCTGCAGTGGACAGGAGTGGACTGAAGCTTTCTTT.

The chain carries TRBV20-1 and TRBJ2-5, with D perhaps TRBD2 (6 bases). V lost 5 bases, J lost 4 bases, and 17 bases lay in between. Germline V gene data show CDR1 as DFQATT and CDR2 as SNEGSKA (reference sequence). The CDR3 consists of 14 residues. DNA of the CDR3: TGCAGTGCTCCGACTAGGGATGGAGGAGAGACCCAGTACTTC. Translating it yields CSAPTRDGGETQYF.

In this sample, this clonotype turned up many times. The chain has TRBV7-6 and TRBJ2-2, with 9 bases lining up with TRBD1. Germline values: CDR1 SGHVS, CDR2 FNYEAQ. The CDR3 contains 17 residues. Trimming removed 5 bases from V and 1 base from J; junction bases left unmatched: 8. CDR3 protein: CASSLRPGQGNTGELFF. The CDR3 DNA sequence: TGTGCCAGCAGCCTACGCCCGGGACAGGGGAACACCGGGGAGCTGTTTTTT.